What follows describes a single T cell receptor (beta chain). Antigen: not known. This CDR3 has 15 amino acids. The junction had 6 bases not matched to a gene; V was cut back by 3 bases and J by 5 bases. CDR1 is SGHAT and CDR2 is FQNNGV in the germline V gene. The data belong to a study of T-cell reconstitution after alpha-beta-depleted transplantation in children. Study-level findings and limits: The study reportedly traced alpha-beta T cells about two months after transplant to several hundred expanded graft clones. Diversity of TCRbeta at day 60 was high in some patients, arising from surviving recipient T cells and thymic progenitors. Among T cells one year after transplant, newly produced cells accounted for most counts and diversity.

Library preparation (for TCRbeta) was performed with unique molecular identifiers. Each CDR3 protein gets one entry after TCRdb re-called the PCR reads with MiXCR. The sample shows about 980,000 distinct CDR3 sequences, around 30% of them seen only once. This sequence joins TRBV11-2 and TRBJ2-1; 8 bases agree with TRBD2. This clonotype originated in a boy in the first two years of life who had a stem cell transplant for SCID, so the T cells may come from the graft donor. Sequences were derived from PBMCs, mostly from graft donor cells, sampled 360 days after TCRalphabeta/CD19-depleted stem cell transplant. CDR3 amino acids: CASSLERGRHNEQFF. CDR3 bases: TGTGCCAGCAGCTTGGAGCGGGGGAGACACAATGAGCAGTTCTTC.